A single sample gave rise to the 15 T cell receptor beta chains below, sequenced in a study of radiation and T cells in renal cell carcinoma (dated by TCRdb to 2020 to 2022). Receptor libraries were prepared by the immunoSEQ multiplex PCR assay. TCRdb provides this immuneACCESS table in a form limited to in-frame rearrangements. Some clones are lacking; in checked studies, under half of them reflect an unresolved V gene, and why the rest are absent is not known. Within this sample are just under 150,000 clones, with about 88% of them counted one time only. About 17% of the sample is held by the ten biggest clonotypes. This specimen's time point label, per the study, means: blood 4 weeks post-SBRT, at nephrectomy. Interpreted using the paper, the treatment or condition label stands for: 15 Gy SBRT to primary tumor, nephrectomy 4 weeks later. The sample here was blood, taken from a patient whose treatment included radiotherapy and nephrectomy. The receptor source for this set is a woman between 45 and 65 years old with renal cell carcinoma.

DNA of the CDR3: TGCGCCAGCAGTCAATCTGGAAGCACAGATACGCAGTATTTT. Translation: CASSQSGSTDTQYF. This chain links TRBV23-1 with TRBJ2-3, with D uncertain. TRBV23-1 is classed as an ORF, of uncertain function. This CDR3 has 14 residues. V lost 0 bases to trimming and J lost 0 bases, with 4 bases between them.

CDR3 DNA: TGTGCCAGCGCTCTCGTGGGACCCGGGGCCCCCTACGAGCAGTACTTC. Translated, it gives CASALVGPGAPYEQYF. The rearrangement joins TRBV7-8 to TRBJ2-7, with D perhaps matching TRBD1 or TRBD2 (5 bases each). The V gene's germline CDR1 is SGHVS and CDR2 FQNEAQ. The CDR3 consists of 16 residues. Trimming cost V 8 bases and J 2 bases, with 22 bases left between them.

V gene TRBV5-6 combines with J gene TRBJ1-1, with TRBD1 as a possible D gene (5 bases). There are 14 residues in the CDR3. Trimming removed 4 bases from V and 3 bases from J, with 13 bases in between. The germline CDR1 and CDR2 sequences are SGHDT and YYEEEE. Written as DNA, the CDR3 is TGTGCCAGCAGCGCTGGATTGGGGGACACTGAAGCTTTCTTT. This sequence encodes CASSAGLGDTEAFF.

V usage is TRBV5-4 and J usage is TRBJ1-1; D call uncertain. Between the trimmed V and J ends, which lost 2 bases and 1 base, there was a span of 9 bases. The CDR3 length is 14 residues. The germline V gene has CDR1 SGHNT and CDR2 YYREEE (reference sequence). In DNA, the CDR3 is TGTGCCAGCAGCTTAGTTGACCAGAACACTGAAGCTTTCTTT. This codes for CASSLVDQNTEAFF.

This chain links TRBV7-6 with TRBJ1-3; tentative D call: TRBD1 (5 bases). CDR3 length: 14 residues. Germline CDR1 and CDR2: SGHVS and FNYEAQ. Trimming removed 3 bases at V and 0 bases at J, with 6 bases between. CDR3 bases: TGTGCCAGCAGCTTTGGGACCTCTGGAAACACCATATATTTT. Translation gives CASSFGTSGNTIYF.

CDR3 DNA: TGTGCCAGCAGCTTGCGGGGCTCTGGGGCCAACGTCCTGACTTTC. This sequence encodes CASSLRGSGANVLTF. The chain is built from TRBV11-2 and TRBJ2-6; tentative D call: TRBD2 (6 bases). Germline V CDR1 and CDR2: SGHAT, FQNNGV. The CDR3 is made up of 15 amino acids. V lost 3 bases to trimming and J lost 0 bases, with 6 bases between them. The entire variable domain, with the rest obtained from reference TRBV11-2 and TRBJ2-6, is as follows: EAGVAQSPRYKIIEKRQSVAFWCNPISGHATLYWYQQILGQGPKLLIQFQNNGVVDDSQLPKDRFSAERLKGVDSTLKIQPAKLEDSAVYLCASSLRGSGANVLTFGAGSRLTVL.

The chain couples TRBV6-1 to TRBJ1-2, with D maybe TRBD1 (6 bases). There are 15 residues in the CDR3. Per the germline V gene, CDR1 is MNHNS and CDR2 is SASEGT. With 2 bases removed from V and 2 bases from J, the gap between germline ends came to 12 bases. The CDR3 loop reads CASSEWAGANYGYTF. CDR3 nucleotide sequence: TGTGCCAGCAGTGAATGGGCAGGGGCAAACTATGGCTACACCTTC.

For the CDR3, the DNA is TGTGCCACCAGCACACGAGAATTTAACACTGAAGCTTTCTTT. The encoded protein is CATSTREFNTEAFF. The chain employs TRBV15 and TRBJ1-1; D is unresolved. Germline CDR1 reads LNHNV; CDR2 reads YYDKDF (reference sequence). V shed 4 bases and J shed 2 bases, with 11 bases lying between them. CDR3 length: 14 amino acids.

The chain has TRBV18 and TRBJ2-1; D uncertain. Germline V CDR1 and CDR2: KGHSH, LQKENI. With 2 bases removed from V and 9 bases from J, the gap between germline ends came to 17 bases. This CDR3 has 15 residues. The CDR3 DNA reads TGTGCCAGCTCACCATTGCCCGGATGGGATACTGAGCAGTTCTTC. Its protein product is CASSPLPGWDTEQFF.

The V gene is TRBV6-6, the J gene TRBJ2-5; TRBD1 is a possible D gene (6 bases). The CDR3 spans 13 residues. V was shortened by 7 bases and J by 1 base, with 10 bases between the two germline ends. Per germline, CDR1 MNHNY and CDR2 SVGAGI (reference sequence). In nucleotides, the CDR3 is TGTGCCAGCACCGGACAGCGCCAAGAGACCCAGTACTTC. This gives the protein CASTGQRQETQYF.

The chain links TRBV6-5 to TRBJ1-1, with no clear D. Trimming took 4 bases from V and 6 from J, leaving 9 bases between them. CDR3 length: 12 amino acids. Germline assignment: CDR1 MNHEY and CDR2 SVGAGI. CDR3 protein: CASSSPPAEAFF. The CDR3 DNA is TGTGCCAGCAGTTCCCCTCCGGCTGAAGCTTTCTTT.

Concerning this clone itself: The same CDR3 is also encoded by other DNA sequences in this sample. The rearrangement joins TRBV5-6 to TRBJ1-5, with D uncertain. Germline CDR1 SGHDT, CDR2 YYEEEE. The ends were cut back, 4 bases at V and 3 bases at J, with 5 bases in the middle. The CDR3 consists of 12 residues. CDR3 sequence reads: CASSLNNQPQHF. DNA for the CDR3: TGTGCCAGCAGCCTGAACAATCAGCCCCAGCATTTT.

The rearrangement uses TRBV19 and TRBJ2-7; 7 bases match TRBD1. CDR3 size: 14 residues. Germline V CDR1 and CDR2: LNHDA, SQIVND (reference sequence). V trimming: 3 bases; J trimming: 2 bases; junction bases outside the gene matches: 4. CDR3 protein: CASSIGQVAYEQYF. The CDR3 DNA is TGTGCCAGTAGTATCGGACAGGTCGCCTACGAGCAGTACTTC.

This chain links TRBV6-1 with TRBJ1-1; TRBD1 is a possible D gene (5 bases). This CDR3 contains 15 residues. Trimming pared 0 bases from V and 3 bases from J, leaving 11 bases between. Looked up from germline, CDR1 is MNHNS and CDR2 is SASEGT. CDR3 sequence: CASSEAAWGHTEAFF. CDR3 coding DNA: TGTGCCAGCAGTGAAGCCGCTTGGGGCCACACTGAAGCTTTCTTT.

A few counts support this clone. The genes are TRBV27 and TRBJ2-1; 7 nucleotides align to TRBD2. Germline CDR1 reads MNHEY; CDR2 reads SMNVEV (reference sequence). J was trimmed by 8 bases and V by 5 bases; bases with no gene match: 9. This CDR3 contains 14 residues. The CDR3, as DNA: TGTGCCAGCAGTCTCAGACTAGCAAGGCATGAGCAGTTCTTC. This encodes CASSLRLARHEQFF.